This record concerns one T cell receptor beta chain sequence. The V end was cut by 5 bases, the J end by 5 bases, with 11 bases between. CDR3 size: 13 residues. Germline V lookup: CDR1 SGHTA, CDR2 FQGNSA. This record comes from a study of blood T cell repertoires in COVID-19. The wider study: COVID-19 samples, acute and convalescent, were from the United States, Italy and Spain. PBMCs, B-cell-depleted T cells, or T cells provided the cDNA or gDNA that made up the material.

Authors' analysis steps: Estimates of nucleated cell counts were drawn from the amplification of reference gene primers. Sequencing was performed with immunoSEQ multiplex PCR; in TCRdb, only in-frame clones are kept and a portion is missing. Clone size and V and J calls were adopted from that table, with D and trimming inferred from the DNA. The profile shows roughly 260,000 clones, 86% of them singletons. The chain combines TRBV7-2 with TRBJ2-3; D gene unclear. This TCR derives from a middle-aged man who had recovered from COVID-19. The source material was peripheral blood. This chain's CDR3 is CASSEQKIDTQYF. The CDR3, as DNA: TGTGCCAGCAGCGAACAAAAGATAGATACGCAGTATTTT. Full variable domain (remainder filled in from reference TRBV7-2 and TRBJ2-3): GAGVSQSPSNKVTEKGKDVELRCDPISGHTALYWYRQSLGQGLEFLIYFQGNSAPDKSGLPSDRFSAERTGGSVSTLTIQRTQQEDSAVYLCASSEQKIDTQYFGPGTRLTVL.